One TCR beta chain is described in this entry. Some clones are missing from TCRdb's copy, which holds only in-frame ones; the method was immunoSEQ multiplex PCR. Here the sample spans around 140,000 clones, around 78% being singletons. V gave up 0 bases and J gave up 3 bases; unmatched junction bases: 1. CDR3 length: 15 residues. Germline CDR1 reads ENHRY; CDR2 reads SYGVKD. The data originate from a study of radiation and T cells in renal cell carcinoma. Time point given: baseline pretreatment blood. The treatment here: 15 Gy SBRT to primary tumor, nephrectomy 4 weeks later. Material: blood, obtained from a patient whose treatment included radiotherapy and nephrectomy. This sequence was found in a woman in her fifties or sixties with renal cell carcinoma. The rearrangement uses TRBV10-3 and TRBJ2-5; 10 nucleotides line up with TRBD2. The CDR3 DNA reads TGTGCCATCAGTGAGTCACTAGCGGGGAAAGAGACCCAGTACTTC. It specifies CAISESLAGKETQYF.